This T cell receptor beta chain was obtained from a study of T cell repertoires in cytomegalovirus infection (dated by TCRdb to about 2019). For the study in its entirety: The HLA type of each donor mattered for the analysis, because public TCR beta signatures pointed to carriage of CMV infection along with the matching HLA type.

Here is what the overall study found, with its caveats: The ex vivo response was dominated by HLA-C-restricted CMV-specific TCR beta clonotypes, which also provided the single most frequent clonotype in two of eight donors. Cumulative frequency of public TCR beta family members discriminated carriers of CMV infection plus the relevant HLA type in this cohort and an independent roughly 330-donor cohort.

CDR1 and CDR2 were assigned from the germline V gene as MGHRA and YSYEKL. At the junction V is shortened by 3 bases and J by 3 bases, with 11 bases in between. Inclusive of the bounding cysteine and phenylalanine, the CDR3 is 14 residues long. Only CDR3 DNA is held: 42 bases, read in frame from base 1. This clonotype has a count of ten or more. Its recognized antigen is unknown. No much larger clone exists at a distance of one base, and base qualities are not known. Instrument on record: Illumina HiSeq 1500. TCRdb redid the processing of the public reads, applying fastp at Q25 and MiXCR, and retained in-frame beta chains. Records with the same CDR3 protein are collapsed into one entry carrying the most frequent genes and DNA. This sample has under 850,000 distinct CDR3 sequences in its table, and about 40% of those were observed once. The top ten hold around 2.6% of the sample.

The sample was PBMCs. The sequence was collected from a human donor in good health (CMV status not recorded). Some clones in this sample may be carry-over from other donors' samples. The receptor chain draws on TRBV4-1 and TRBJ1-1; TRBD1 might be the D gene, on 6 matching bases. The nucleotide sequence is given as TGCGCCAGCAGCCACCTAAGGGGGGACACTGAAGCTTTCTTT. Its amino acids are CASSHLRGDTEAFF.